The 6 T cell receptor beta chains in this list originate from one sample, sequenced in a study of B cell selection in AIRE deficiency. Some clones are missing from TCRdb's copy, which holds only in-frame ones; the method was immunoSEQ multiplex PCR. The data show fewer than 25,000 clones, over 90% seen once. Sorted regulatory T cells were CD4-positive, CD25-high and CD127-low or negative. What was sequenced was CD4+CD25+ Tregs sorted from PBMCs. The receptor source for this set is a human donor in good health.

This clone has only one observation. This chain links TRBV2 with TRBJ2-7; either TRBD1 or TRBD2 may supply D (5 bases each). Deletions cut 6 bases from V and 7 bases from J, with 13 bases between. Germline CDR1 SNHLY, CDR2 FYNNEI. The CDR3 extends over 12 amino acids. CDR3 in amino acids: CASRWGRREQYF. CDR3 nucleotides: TGTGCCAGCAGATGGGGACGCCGGGAGCAGTACTTC.

The rearrangement joins TRBV5-6 to TRBJ1-2; a weak D match, TRBD1 (5 bases). Germline loops: CDR1 SGHDT, CDR2 YYEEEE. This CDR3 comprises 14 residues. Trimming stripped 1 base from V and 0 bases from J, with 7 bases between. CDR3 protein: CASSLNRPNYGYTF. The CDR3 DNA is TGTGCCAGCAGCTTGAACAGGCCTAACTATGGCTACACCTTC.

The chain couples TRBV7-2 to TRBJ1-6; 8 bases fit TRBD1. The CDR3 contains 14 residues. Germline V gene lookup returns CDR1 SGHTA and CDR2 FQGNSA. V lost 7 bases and J lost 4; bases outside the gene matches: 3. CDR3 sequence reads: CASNTGGYNSPLHF. CDR3 coding DNA: TGTGCCAGCAATACAGGGGGTTATAATTCACCCCTCCACTTT.

The J gene is TRBJ1-2, the V gene TRBV5-1; possibly TRBD1 for D (6 bases). Trimming cost V 2 bases and J 8 bases, with 10 bases left between them. CDR1 is SGHRS, CDR2 YFSETQ, per germline. The CDR3 extends over 12 amino acids. The CDR3 sequence is CASSFAGEGYTF. In DNA, the CDR3 is TGCGCCAGCAGCTTCGCAGGGGAAGGCTACACCTTC.

The chain couples TRBV6-6 to TRBJ2-7; D gene unclear. V lost 6 bases and J 3 bases, leaving 9 bases between the germline ends. The germline V gene has CDR1 MNHNY and CDR2 SVGAGI (reference sequence). The CDR3 has 12 residues. The CDR3 DNA reads as TGTGCCAGCAGATTTTCTTTCTACGAGCAGTACTTC. Translated, it gives CASRFSFYEQYF.

V usage is TRBV6-5 and J usage is TRBJ2-2; the D call may be TRBD1 or TRBD2 (6 bases each). This CDR3 is built from 15 residues. Germline loops: CDR1 MNHEY, CDR2 SVGAGI. The V end lost 6 bases, the J end lost 1 base, and 12 bases lay between the germline ends. The CDR3: CASRIRGLNTGELFF. CDR3 DNA: TGTGCCAGCAGGATCAGGGGACTGAACACCGGGGAGCTGTTTTTT.